Following are 14 T cell receptor beta chains from one sample sequenced in a study of T cell responses to AZD1222 COVID-19 vaccine. Profiled with immunoSEQ multiplex PCR; TCRdb holds only in-frame clones, not every one. Of about 150,000 clones listed, roughly 90% are singletons. The material sequenced was peripheral blood, taken on day 0 of AZD1222 vaccination. These receptors were collected from an adult in good health.

This clone was found once. V and J are TRBV12-3 or TRBV12-4 and TRBJ2-2; no definite D call. The CDR3 loop spans 11 amino acids. V gave up 6 bases and J gave up 7 bases, with 6 bases separating them. CDR3 nucleotides: TGTGCCAGCAGGATCCGCGGGGAGCTGTTTTTT. Translating it yields CASRIRGELFF.

J is TRBJ2-6 and V is TRBV2; no clear D. Deletions cut 3 bases from V and 0 bases from J, with 9 bases between. The CDR3 runs 16 residues. From germline, CDR1 is SNHLY and CDR2 FYNNEI. The CDR3 protein is CASSDQVRSGANVLTF. In DNA, the CDR3 is TGTGCCAGCAGTGACCAGGTTCGCTCTGGGGCCAACGTCCTGACTTTC.

The rearrangement links TRBV7-8 to TRBJ1-5; a possible D gene is TRBD1 (6 bases). The V end lost 0 bases, the J end lost 6 bases, and 9 bases lay between the germline ends. The CDR3 consists of 14 residues. CDR1 is SGHVS and CDR2 is FQNEAQ in the germline V gene. CDR3 DNA: TGTGCCAGCAGCTTAGCTGGGGGCGGTCAGCCCCAGCATTTT. Translation: CASSLAGGGQPQHF.

This sequence joins TRBV27 and TRBJ1-1; no definite D call. Trimming removed 2 bases from V and 4 bases from J, with 11 bases in between. The CDR3 contains 14 residues. CDR1 and CDR2 (germline): MNHEY, SMNVEV (reference sequence). The DNA for the CDR3 is TGTGCCAGCAGTTTAGGCAGGAGAGGCACTGAAGCTTTCTTT. This gives the protein CASSLGRRGTEAFF.

The chain is built from TRBV9 and TRBJ1-1; D is undetermined. Trimming pared 1 base from V and 3 bases from J, leaving 10 bases between. The CDR3 totals 14 residues. Germline-derived CDR1 and CDR2 are SGDLS and YYNGEE. The CDR3 is CASSVNSRDTEAFF. CDR3 DNA: TGTGCCAGCAGCGTAAACAGCCGGGACACTGAAGCTTTCTTT.

This clone is a singleton in its sample. This chain connects TRBV7-6 to TRBJ2-1; TRBD1 matches 9 bases. CDR1 and CDR2 from the germline V gene are SGHVS and FNYEAQ. CDR3 size: 15 residues. Trimming cost V 5 bases and J 8 bases; bases outside gene matches: 10. CDR3 nucleotide sequence: TGTGCCAGCAGCGGAACCGGGACAGGGCTCGATGAGCAGTTCTTC. Amino acids: CASSGTGTGLDEQFF.

J is TRBJ1-2 and V is TRBV24-1; 7 positions match TRBD1. This CDR3 has 14 residues. Losses at the gene ends were 3 bases for V and 6 bases for J; bases not matched to a gene: 6. The V gene's germline CDR1 is KGHDR and CDR2 SFDVKD. CDR3 loop: CATSDGRGYDGYTF. DNA for the CDR3: TGTGCCACCAGTGATGGCAGGGGGTATGATGGCTACACCTTC.

Details on this clone: This same CDR3 is encoded by further DNA sequences in the sample. The chain links TRBV19 to TRBJ1-1; D not resolved. The CDR3 is 12 amino acids. V was clipped by 3 bases and J by 4 bases, with 6 bases between them. The germline V gene encodes CDR1 LNHDA and CDR2 SQIVND (reference sequence). This CDR3 reads CASSIGSTEAFF. The DNA for the CDR3 is TGTGCCAGTAGTATCGGCAGCACTGAAGCTTTCTTT.

This clone was picked up one time. The V and J genes are TRBV21-1 and TRBJ1-1. TRBV21-1 is labeled a pseudogene. CDR3 length: 16 residues. CDR3 in amino acids: CASSPVLVGGHTEAFF. CDR3 nucleotide sequence: TGTGCCAGCAGCCCCGTTTTGGTCGGGGGACACACTGAAGCTTTCTTT.

This chain links TRBV21-1 with TRBJ2-7; no check of the table's D call, TRBD2, against the DNA was made. TRBV21-1 is listed as a pseudogene. The CDR3 covers 14 residues. This CDR3 reads CASSKEHSSYEQYF. For the CDR3, the DNA is TGTGCCAGCAGCAAAGAGCATAGCTCCTACGAGCAGTACTTC.

This clone is a singleton in its sample. This chain links TRBV5-6 with TRBJ1-1; 12 positions match TRBD1. Trimming at V came to 2 bases and at J to 9 bases, leaving 5 bases not matched to a gene. Germline values: CDR1 SGHDT, CDR2 YYEEEE. The CDR3 runs to 14 residues. CDR3 DNA: TGTGCCAGCAGCTTCACGGGGACAGGGGGCAAAGCTTTCTTT. It specifies CASSFTGTGGKAFF.

This clone was seen a handful of times. The chain couples TRBV27 to TRBJ1-1; D ambiguous. The CDR3 is made up of 14 amino acids. V lost 10 bases and J lost 0, with 15 bases in between. Germline loops: CDR1 MNHEY, CDR2 SMNVEV (reference sequence). CDR3 amino acids: CATRFGEMNTEAFF. DNA for the CDR3: TGTGCCACCAGATTCGGAGAGATGAACACTGAAGCTTTCTTT.

The chain joins TRBV30 to TRBJ2-6, with unresolved D. This CDR3 has 14 amino acids. Per germline, CDR1 GTSNPN and CDR2 SVGIG (reference sequence). The V and J ends lost 4 bases and 2 bases respectively, with 9 bases between them. CDR3 sequence reads: CAWTTPPGANVLTF. CDR3 coding DNA: TGTGCCTGGACCACACCGCCTGGGGCCAACGTCCTGACTTTC.

About this clone: Other DNA sequences in the sample encode the same CDR3. The chain has TRBV28 and TRBJ1-3, with unresolved D. Germline CDR1 reads MDHEN; CDR2 reads SYDVKM. Trimming took 2 bases from V and 0 from J, leaving 8 bases between them. This CDR3 region has 15 residues. The CDR3, as DNA: TGTGCCAGCAGTTTAGGAGGGAACTCTGGAAACACCATATATTTT. Protein sequence: CASSLGGNSGNTIYF. The variable domain in full, completed from reference TRBV28 and TRBJ1-3, reads DVKVTQSSRYLVKRTGEKVFLECVQDMDHENMFWYRQDPGLGLRLIYFSYDVKMKEKGDIPEGYSVSREKKERFSLILESASTNQTSMYLCASSLGGNSGNTIYFGEGSWLTVV.